Listed below are T cell receptor beta chains from one sample, sequenced in a study of blood T cell repertoires in COVID-19. Here immunoSEQ multiplex PCR was the method, and the copy in TCRdb shows in-frame clones only, minus some. The data show some 110,000 clones, around 86% seen once. Sequences were obtained from peripheral blood. The receptors derive from a middle-aged man with acute or convalescent COVID-19. Both conserved end residues are part of each CDR3. The D gene is left open where the match is weak. The size field is filled for only some rows; it gives once, few, many or a size class.

J,D,size,V,CDR3,DNA
TRBJ1-2,TRBD1,-,TRBV7-9,CASSSQGAGGYGYTF,TGTGCCAGCAGCTCACAGGGGGCCGGTGGCTATGGCTACACCTTC
TRBJ1-1,-,once,TRBV19,CASTGGGTEAFF,TGTGCCAGTACGGGGGGAGGCACTGAAGCTTTCTTT
TRBJ1-1,-,-,TRBV18,CASSPYSGNTEAFF,TGTGCCAGCTCACCCTACTCAGGAAACACTGAAGCTTTCTTT
TRBJ1-2,-,-,TRBV3-1/TRBV3-2,CASSQLGGNYGYTF,TGTGCCAGCAGCCAATTGGGAGGTAACTATGGCTACACCTTC
TRBJ2-7,TRBD1,-,TRBV5-1,CASSSTGGAYEQYF,TGCGCCAGCAGCTCGACAGGGGGGGCCTACGAGCAGTACTTC
TRBJ1-2,-,few,TRBV19,CASSVQGKGGYTF,TGTGCCAGTAGCGTACAGGGTAAGGGTGGCTACACCTTC
TRBJ1-2,TRBD1,-,TRBV10-3,CAISGGQRNNYGYTF,TGTGCCATCAGTGGGGGACAGCGAAATAACTATGGCTACACCTTC
TRBJ1-3,TRBD1,-,TRBV4-1,CASSQGVGGHTIYF,TGCGCCAGCAGCCAAGGCGTAGGGGGCCACACCATATATTTT
TRBJ1-1,-,-,TRBV5-1,CASSLGETGPTEAFF,TGCGCCAGCAGCTTGGGCGAGACAGGTCCCACTGAAGCTTTCTTT
TRBJ1-3,-,few,TRBV19,CASSIPGDPGAGNTIYF,TGTGCCAGTAGTATCCCGGGGGACCCGGGCGCTGGAAACACCATATATTTT
TRBJ1-1,-,once,TRBV9,CASSVSGSNMNTEAFF,TGTGCCAGCAGCGTCTCCGGGTCCAACATGAACACTGAAGCTTTCTTT